Below, 10 T cell receptor beta chains from the same sample are listed, as sequenced in a study of blood T cell repertoires in COVID-19. Produced via immunoSEQ multiplex PCR; TCRdb's table is partial and in-frame only. The sample has about 200,000 clones, nearly 90% seen once. Source material: peripheral blood. The origin of the receptors is a man in his sixties with active or convalescent COVID-19.

The chain is built from TRBV19 and TRBJ1-2; D ambiguous. The CDR3 spans 15 residues. Per the germline V gene, CDR1 is LNHDA and CDR2 is SQIVND (reference sequence). The V end was cut by 4 bases, the J end by 8 bases, with 20 bases between. The CDR3: CASSTYPRGWEGYTF. Here the CDR3 DNA reads TGTGCCAGTAGTACCTACCCCCGCGGGTGGGAGGGCTACACCTTC.

This clone came up a few times. V and J are TRBV9 and TRBJ1-3; 7 bases are a match to TRBD1. After removal of 0 bases from V and 7 bases from J, the junction contained 10 bases not matched to a gene. Per germline, CDR1 SGDLS and CDR2 YYNGEE. CDR3 length equals 16 residues. The CDR3 coding sequence is TGTGCCAGCAGCGTAGACATACGGACAGGCTTCAACACCATATATTTT. Protein product: CASSVDIRTGFNTIYF. Using reference TRBV9 and TRBJ1-3 for the parts outside the CDR3, the full variable domain is DSGVTQTPKHLITATGQRVTLRCSPRSGDLSVYWYQQSLDQGLQFLIQYYNGEERAKGNILERFSAQQFPDLHSELNLSSLELGDSALYFCASSVDIRTGFNTIYFGEGSWLTVV.

This clone was recorded once. V usage is TRBV10-2 and J usage is TRBJ2-3; 8 nucleotides align to TRBD2. The CDR3 has 11 residues. Germline V lookup: CDR1 WSHSY, CDR2 SAAADI. V shed 8 bases, J shed 6 bases, and the junction held 1 base outside the gene matches. CDR3 residues: CASRGGDTQYF. In DNA form, the CDR3 reads TGCGCCAGCCGCGGGGGGGATACGCAGTATTTT.

This chain connects TRBV12-3 or TRBV12-4 to TRBJ1-2, with TRBD1 as a possible D gene (5 bases). V lost 8 bases and J 8 bases, leaving 18 bases between the germline ends. This CDR3 has 13 residues. CDR3 loop: CASFNGGAGGYTF. As DNA, the CDR3 is TGTGCCAGCTTCAATGGCGGGGCTGGCGGCTACACCTTC.

This chain joins TRBV19 and TRBJ1-5; 10 bases are a match to TRBD1. Per the germline V gene, CDR1 is LNHDA and CDR2 is SQIVND (reference sequence). With 8 bases clipped from V and 0 bases from J, the junction kept 10 bases outside the gene matches. CDR3 length equals 17 residues. CDR3 sequence: CASRDRGLRDSNQPQHF. Here the CDR3 DNA reads TGTGCCAGTCGGGACAGGGGCCTGAGAGATAGCAATCAGCCCCAGCATTTT. Full variable domain (remainder filled in from reference TRBV19 and TRBJ1-5): DGGITQSPKYLFRKEGQNVTLSCEQNLNHDAMYWYRQDPGQGLRLIYYSQIVNDFQKGDIAEGYSVSREKKESFPLTVTSAQKNPTAFYLCASRDRGLRDSNQPQHFGDGTRLSIL.

This chain joins TRBV2 and TRBJ1-4, with D possibly matching TRBD1 (5 bases). This CDR3 has 12 residues. The germline V gene has CDR1 SNHLY and CDR2 FYNNEI. The V end lost 5 bases, the J end lost 7 bases, and 8 bases lay between the germline ends. The DNA of the CDR3 is TGTGCCAGCAGTCCGGGGGGTGAAAAACTGTTTTTT. Translated: CASSPGGEKLFF. Full variable domain (missing parts from reference TRBV2 and TRBJ1-4): EPEVTQTPSHQVTQMGQEVILRCVPISNHLYFYWYRQILGQKVEFLVSFYNNEISEKSEIFDDQFSVERPDGSNFTLKIRSTKLEDSAMYFCASSPGGEKLFFGSGTQLSVL.

This clone has just one count. The gene calls are TRBV3-1 (or the pseudogene TRBV3-2) and TRBJ2-3, with 8 bases matching TRBD2. The CDR3 is made up of 14 amino acids. J gave up 5 bases and V 8 bases, and 9 bases lay outside the gene matches. Germline V lookup: CDR1 LGHDT, CDR2 YNNKEL (reference sequence). CDR3: CASSYGGAVDTQYF. CDR3 nucleotides: TGTGCCAGCTCCTACGGGGGGGCGGTAGATACGCAGTATTTT.

The V call is TRBV6-1, the J call TRBJ1-2, with 8 positions matching TRBD1. With V trimmed by 1 base and J by 8 bases, 3 bases remained unmatched. The CDR3 is made up of 13 amino acids. Germline assignment: CDR1 MNHNS and CDR2 SASEGT. CDR3 bases: TGTGCCAGCAGTGAAGTCCACAGGGGGGGCTACACCTTC. Its translation: CASSEVHRGGYTF.

The V gene is TRBV27, the J gene TRBJ2-6; D perhaps matches TRBD1 (6 bases). Germline CDR1 reads MNHEY; CDR2 reads SMNVEV (reference sequence). This CDR3 region has 16 residues. Trimming removed 1 base from V and 0 bases from J, with 7 bases in between. The CDR3 DNA reads TGTGCCAGCAGTTTATGGGACACCTCTGGGGCCAACGTCCTGACTTTC. Encoded protein: CASSLWDTSGANVLTF.

J is TRBJ2-7 and V is TRBV24-1; D is ambiguous. Germline V gene sequence: CDR1 KGHDR, CDR2 SFDVKD. With 9 bases removed from V and 7 bases from J, the gap between germline ends came to 24 bases. The CDR3 extends over 15 amino acids. The CDR3 DNA follows: TGTGCCACCTACATAAACTGGGTCCACTCCGGGGAGCAGTACTTC. Protein product: CATYINWVHSGEQYF.